These 2 T cell receptor beta chains share one sample of origin, sequenced in a study of cytomegalovirus exposure and HLA in healthy donors. Profiling relied on immunoSEQ multiplex PCR, and the TCRdb table lists in-frame clones only, not all of them. This repertoire shows 350,000 or so clones, roughly 90% found once; its top ten account for more than 0.8%. The specimen sequenced was PBMCs. Source of these receptors: a woman under 30 in good health and CMV-seronegative.

The chain links TRBV7-3 to TRBJ2-7; 14 bases map to TRBD2. The CDR3 length is 16 residues. Trimming at V came to 5 bases and at J to 7 bases, leaving 10 bases not matched to a gene. Germline-derived CDR1 and CDR2 are SGHTA and FQGTGA. The DNA of the CDR3 is TGTGCCAGCAGCCCTTCGGGGACTAGCGGGGGTGAAGAGCAGTACTTC. It specifies CASSPSGTSGGEEQYF.

This chain connects TRBV19 to TRBJ1-1; tentatively, D is TRBD1 (6 bases). V was trimmed by 9 bases and J by 8 bases, leaving 22 bases between them. The germline V gene has CDR1 LNHDA and CDR2 SQIVND (reference sequence). The CDR3 covers 14 residues. The CDR3 region is CASGEYGTKLEAFF. The CDR3 DNA follows: TGTGCCAGCGGGGAATACGGGACAAAGCTAGAAGCTTTCTTT.